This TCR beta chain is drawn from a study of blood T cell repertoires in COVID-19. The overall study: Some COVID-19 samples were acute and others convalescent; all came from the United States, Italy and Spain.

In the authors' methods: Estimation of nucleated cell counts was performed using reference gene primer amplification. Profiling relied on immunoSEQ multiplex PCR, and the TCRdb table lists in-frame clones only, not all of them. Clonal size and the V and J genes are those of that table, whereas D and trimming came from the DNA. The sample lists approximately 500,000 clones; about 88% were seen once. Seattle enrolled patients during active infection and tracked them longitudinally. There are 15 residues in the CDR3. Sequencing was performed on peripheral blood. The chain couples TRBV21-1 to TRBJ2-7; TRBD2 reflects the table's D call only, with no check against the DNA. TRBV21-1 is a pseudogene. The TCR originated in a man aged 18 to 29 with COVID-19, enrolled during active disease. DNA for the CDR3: TGTGCCAGCAGCAAATCTCAACTAGCTCTCTCTTTACCCTACTTC. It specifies CASSKSQLALSLPYF.